The 30 T cell receptor beta chains in this list originate from one sample, sequenced in a study of T-cell memory formation after mild COVID-19 (dated by TCRdb to about 2021). Library preparation was by 5' RACE. The sequencing machine was an Illumina NovaSeq 6000. TCRdb reworked the public reads: Q25 trimming with fastp, MiXCR clone assembly, productive beta chains retained. Merged by CDR3 protein, the rows form single entries marked with the most common genes and DNA. Counted in this sample were 250,000 to 300,000 distinct CDR3 sequences; roughly 17% of them appeared once. The ten top clones hold 22% of the sample. Sequenced material: PBMCs or a T cell subset sorted from them (not recorded which). These receptors all come from a man younger than 35 who had mild COVID-19 (a few samples of this study predate the infection). The sample titles of this study are shuffled in the database, so cell type and time point are left out; the donor was told from shared clones.

The V call is TRBV28, the J call TRBJ2-5; no clear D. CDR1 MDHEN and CDR2 SYDVKM come from the germline V gene. The CDR3 has 13 residues. With 6 bases removed from V and 3 bases from J, the gap between germline ends came to 11 bases. The CDR3 DNA follows: TGTGCCAGCAGCCGTATTAAGGAAGAGACCCAGTACTTC. Translation: CASSRIKEETQYF.

This clonotype has ten or more counts. CDR3 sequence: CASSVQSRSDNEQFF. The CDR3 region has the DNA TGTGCCAGTAGTGTGCAGTCGCGTTCGGACAATGAGCAGTTCTTC. The chain couples TRBV19 to TRBJ2-1; no firm D call. Germline-derived CDR1 and CDR2 are LNHDA and SQIVND (reference sequence). This CDR3 contains 15 residues. Trimming removed 5 bases at V and 5 bases at J, with 16 bases between.

This clonotype was detected a few times. The chain uses TRBV10-2 and TRBJ2-5; D gene unclear. Germline V gene lookup returns CDR1 WSHSY and CDR2 SAAADI. This CDR3 region has 12 residues. Trimming shortened V by 8 bases and J by 2 bases, and 9 bases separated the two germline ends. CDR3 sequence (DNA): TGCGCCAGCCTCGGCGGACAAGAGACCCAGTACTTC. This encodes CASLGGQETQYF.

This clonotype was observed a few times. The genes are TRBV2 and TRBJ2-2; D is unclear. Trimming took 2 bases from V and 8 from J, leaving 21 bases between them. This CDR3 spans 17 amino acids. Germline V gene lookup returns CDR1 SNHLY and CDR2 FYNNEI. In nucleotides, the CDR3 is TGTGCCAGCAGTGAAATCCCCTTGGCTGCCCGTAGGGGGGAGCTGTTTTTT. Its translation: CASSEIPLAARRGELFF.

The gene calls are TRBV29-1 and TRBJ1-5; TRBD1 is a possible D gene (6 bases). Trimming removed 4 bases from V and 7 bases from J, with 11 bases in between. Germline V gives CDR1 SQVTM, CDR2 ANQGSEA. The CDR3 loop spans 12 amino acids. In nucleotides, the CDR3 is TGCAGCGTTGGTGTAAGGGGGCAGCCCCAGCATTTT. It encodes CSVGVRGQPQHF.

This clonotype came up a few times. The gene calls are TRBV29-1 and TRBJ1-1; D ambiguous. CDR1 SQVTM and CDR2 ANQGSEA come from the germline V gene. Trimming left V 4 bases short and J 5 bases short, with 11 bases between. The CDR3 runs 12 residues. Here the CDR3 DNA reads TGCAGCGTTGTGGTCACGAGAACTGAAGCTTTCTTT. Translating it yields CSVVVTRTEAFF.

Here the CDR3 reads CASSFTQGSSYEQYF. CDR3 coding DNA: TGTGCCAGCAGCTTCACACAGGGGAGCTCCTACGAGCAGTACTTC. The V gene is TRBV11-3, the J gene TRBJ2-7; 7 bases are shared with TRBD1. Germline lookup yields CDR1 SGHNT and CDR2 YENEEA. The CDR3 has 15 amino acids. V was clipped by 3 bases and J by 0 bases; unmatched bases: 5.

The rearrangement links TRBV11-2 to TRBJ1-3; D gene ambiguous. The CDR3 consists of 14 residues. Germline values: CDR1 SGHAT, CDR2 FQNNGV. V was pared by 2 bases and J by 4 bases, with 9 bases between. The CDR3: CASSLLDAGNTIYF. Here the CDR3 DNA reads TGTGCCAGCAGCTTATTGGACGCAGGAAACACCATATATTTT.

This clonotype has ten or more counts. The gene calls are TRBV29-1 and TRBJ2-7, with D tentatively TRBD2 (6 bases). CDR3 length: 11 residues. Germline CDR1 reads SQVTM; CDR2 reads ANQGSEA. The V end lost 6 bases, the J end lost 1 base, and 7 bases lay between the germline ends. The CDR3 is CSVRGSYEQYF. DNA for the CDR3: TGCAGCGTACGGGGGTCCTACGAGCAGTACTTC.

The V gene is TRBV5-1, the J gene TRBJ1-1; TRBD1 is a possible D gene (5 bases). Per the germline V gene, CDR1 is SGHRS and CDR2 is YFSETQ. The CDR3 has 16 amino acids. The V end was cut by 0 bases, the J end by 4 bases, with 16 bases between. CDR3 in amino acids: CASSLAAGGVSTEAFF. The CDR3 DNA sequence: TGCGCCAGCAGCTTGGCAGCAGGAGGGGTGTCCACTGAAGCTTTCTTT. The full variable domain, with the rest looked up from reference TRBV5-1 and TRBJ1-1, is KAGVTQTPRYLIKTRGQQVTLSCSPISGHRSVSWYQQTPGQGLQFLFEYFSETQRNKGNFPGRFSGRQFSNSRSEMNVSTLELGDSALYLCASSLAAGGVSTEAFFGQGTRLTVV.

This clonotype occurred many times. The rearrangement uses TRBV7-9 and TRBJ2-3; D uncertain. The V end was cut by 5 bases, the J end by 0 bases, with 9 bases between. CDR1 SEHNR and CDR2 FQNEAQ come from the germline V gene (reference sequence). The CDR3 is 14 residues long. CDR3 residues: CASSRTGSTDTQYF. In nucleotides, the CDR3 is TGTGCCAGCAGCCGGACGGGTAGCACAGATACGCAGTATTTT.

A few counts support this clonotype. The chain has TRBV4-3 and TRBJ2-7; D is unclear. CDR1 and CDR2 (germline): LGHNA, YSLEER. The V end was cut by 1 base, the J end by 2 bases, with 6 bases between. The CDR3 is made up of 13 amino acids. The CDR3 sequence is CASSQGIPYEQYF. Written as DNA, the CDR3 is TGCGCCAGCAGCCAAGGGATTCCCTACGAGCAGTACTTC.

In regard to this clonotype: A much larger clonotype is one base distant, so this may be a read error. The chain is built from TRBV5-1 and TRBJ2-1; 8 nucleotides align to TRBD2. CDR3 length equals 15 residues. Germline CDR1 is SGHRS and CDR2 is YFSETQ. This CDR3 reads CASSRSGGHYSEQFF. In DNA, the CDR3 is TGCGCCAGCAGTCGGAGCGGGGGACACTACAGTGAGCAGTTCTTC.

This clonotype turned up a few times. The chain couples TRBV5-1 to TRBJ2-1, with a weak D call TRBD2 (5 bases). Germline CDR1 and CDR2: SGHRS and YFSETQ. The germline V and J ends were trimmed by 4 bases and 1 base, with 18 bases remaining between them. CDR3 length equals 17 residues. CDR3 in amino acids: CASSLGYGERSYNEQFF. CDR3 in DNA: TGCGCCAGCAGCCTAGGTTACGGGGAGAGGTCCTACAATGAGCAGTTCTTC.

The chain recombines TRBV7-2 with TRBJ2-7; the D gene is possibly TRBD2 (6 bases). Looked up from germline, CDR1 is SGHTA and CDR2 is FQGNSA. V lost 2 bases and J 5 bases, leaving 10 bases between the germline ends. The CDR3 spans 13 residues. The CDR3 loop reads CASSLWGEDEQYV. CDR3 sequence (DNA): TGTGCCAGCAGCTTATGGGGGGAGGACGAGCAGTACGTC.

This clonotype was seen a handful of times. The chain recombines TRBV12-3 or TRBV12-4 with TRBJ2-1; possible D gene TRBD2, 5 bases. CDR3 length equals 13 residues. Trimming pared 6 bases from V and 6 bases from J, leaving 12 bases between. As DNA, the CDR3 is TGTGCCAGCAGCCCGATTCGGGGCAATGAGCAGTTCTTC. Encoded protein: CASSPIRGNEQFF.

This clonotype was detected a few times. The chain links TRBV29-1 to TRBJ2-7; D is unclear. The V end lost 4 bases, the J end lost 2 bases, and 9 bases lay between the germline ends. The CDR3 length is 12 residues. Germline CDR1 and CDR2: SQVTM and ANQGSEA. As DNA, the CDR3 is TGCAGCGTTGGGCAGGCCCCCTACGAGCAGTACGTC. Its protein is CSVGQAPYEQYV.

In its sample, this clonotype was seen a few times. This chain links TRBV7-9 with TRBJ2-5, with D unclear. Trimming removed 3 bases from V and 1 base from J, with 9 bases in between. The CDR3 is made up of 14 amino acids. Germline loops: CDR1 SEHNR, CDR2 FQNEAQ (reference sequence). The CDR3 DNA sequence: TGTGCCAGCAGCTTTGGTCAGATCCAAGAGACCCAGTACTTC. It translates to CASSFGQIQETQYF.

J is TRBJ2-3 and V is TRBV12-3 or TRBV12-4; TRBD2 aligns across 10 bases. The junction had 8 bases not matched to a gene; V was cut back by 4 bases and J by 7 bases. The CDR3 runs to 15 residues. CDR3 coding DNA: TGTGCCAGCAGTTCCCAAGCGGGGGGGCGGAATACGCAGTATTTT. Translated, it gives CASSSQAGGRNTQYF.

The sample holds a few counts of this clonotype. DNA for the CDR3: TGTGCCAGCAGCTTGTTGGGGAGATCGGCCGGGGAGCTGTTTTTT. Its translation: CASSLLGRSAGELFF. This chain connects TRBV5-6 to TRBJ2-2, with D tentatively TRBD2 (5 bases). The germline V gene encodes CDR1 SGHDT and CDR2 YYEEEE. Trimming pared 1 base from V and 6 bases from J, leaving 13 bases between. The CDR3 runs to 15 residues.

This clonotype was counted only a few times. The junction departs from the called germline gene at one end, perhaps through a read error. The rearrangement uses TRBV7-9 and TRBJ2-2; D unclear. The germline CDR1 and CDR2 sequences are SEHNR and FQNEAQ (reference sequence). This CDR3 has 15 amino acids. CDR3 residues: CASSLGEQNTGELFF. In nucleotides, the CDR3 is TGTGCCAGCAGTTTAGGCGAGCAGAACACCGGGGAGCTGTTTTTT. The full variable domain, its missing parts supplied by reference TRBV7-9 and TRBJ2-2, is DTGVSQNPRHKITKRGQNVTFRCDPISEHNRLYWYRQTLGQGPEFLTYFQNEAQLEKSRLLSDRFSAERPKGSFSTLEIQRTEQGDSAMYLCASSLGEQNTGELFFGEGSRLTVL.

The V and J genes are TRBV4-3 and TRBJ2-6; D is undetermined. V lost 1 base, J lost 3 bases, and 7 bases lay in between. Germline-derived CDR1 and CDR2 are LGHNA and YSLEER. The CDR3 spans 15 residues. The CDR3 DNA reads as TGCGCCAGCAGCCAAGTAGTAGGTGGGGCCAACGTCCTGACTTTC. Translation: CASSQVVGGANVLTF.

This clonotype has a handful of counts. The chain couples TRBV12-3 or TRBV12-4 to TRBJ2-1; perhaps TRBD2 as D (5 bases). The CDR3 consists of 13 residues. V lost 10 bases, J lost 1 base, and 11 bases lay in between. CDR3 DNA: TGTGCCACAACCCGGGGATCCTACAATGAGCAGTTCTTC. Translating gives CATTRGSYNEQFF.

The chain joins TRBV4-3 to TRBJ1-2; no reliable D call. The length of the CDR3 is 15 residues. The V gene lost 0 bases and the J gene lost 2 bases, with 10 bases spanning the gap. Per germline, CDR1 LGHNA and CDR2 YSLEER. CDR3: CASSQDQARNYGYTF. CDR3 DNA sequence: TGCGCCAGCAGCCAAGATCAAGCCAGGAACTATGGCTACACCTTC.

This CDR3 is CASSIGGDTDTQYF. The CDR3 DNA sequence: TGCGCCAGCAGCATCGGGGGCGACACAGATACGCAGTATTTT. The V gene is TRBV5-1, the J gene TRBJ2-3; D assignment may be TRBD1 or TRBD2 (6 bases each). Trimming removed 4 bases at V and 2 bases at J, with 11 bases between. This CDR3 has 14 amino acids. Germline CDR1 is SGHRS and CDR2 is YFSETQ.

This clonotype was counted between two and nine times. This chain connects TRBV5-1 to TRBJ2-5, with TRBD2 matching 15 bases. Germline CDR1 is SGHRS and CDR2 is YFSETQ. V lost 3 bases, J lost 3 bases, and 3 bases stayed unmatched. The CDR3 runs 16 residues. CDR3 in amino acids: CASSSGLAGGEETQYF. As DNA, the CDR3 is TGCGCCAGCAGCTCGGGACTAGCGGGGGGCGAAGAGACCCAGTACTTC.

The rearrangement joins TRBV24-1 to TRBJ2-5, with unresolved D. CDR1 and CDR2 from the germline V gene are KGHDR and SFDVKD. CDR3 length equals 15 residues. The V end was cut by 0 bases, the J end by 2 bases, with 9 bases between. CDR3 region: CATSDLYNNQETQYF. The CDR3 nucleotides are TGTGCCACCAGTGATTTGTACAACAATCAAGAGACCCAGTACTTC.

Comment on this clonotype: This sequence may be a read error, since a much larger clone differs from it by one base. The chain recombines TRBV7-8 with TRBJ2-4; TRBD2 matches 13 bases. Germline values: CDR1 SGHVS, CDR2 FQNEAQ. The CDR3 extends over 19 amino acids. The CDR3 DNA sequence: TGTGACAGCAGCTCACGGACTAGCGGGGGCCCAGGGGCCAAAAACATTCAGTACTTC. Residues: CDSSSRTSGGPGAKNIQYF.

The chain employs TRBV13 and TRBJ1-1; TRBD1 aligns across 11 bases. The CDR3 spans 15 residues. With 5 bases clipped from V and 3 bases from J, the junction kept 5 bases outside the gene matches. Germline lookup yields CDR1 PRHDT and CDR2 FYEKMQ (reference sequence). The CDR3 DNA reads as TGTGCCAGCAGCCCATGGACAGGGGGCCACACTGAAGCTTTCTTT. Its protein is CASSPWTGGHTEAFF. Full variable domain (remainder filled in from reference TRBV13 and TRBJ1-1): AAGVIQSPRHLIKEKRETATLKCYPIPRHDTVYWYQQGPGQDPQFLISFYEKMQSDKGSIPDRFSAQQFSDYHSELNMSSLELGDSALYFCASSPWTGGHTEAFFGQGTRLTVV.

This clonotype was detected many times. The chain links TRBV7-7 to TRBJ2-3; 9 nucleotides agree with TRBD2. CDR1 SSHAT and CDR2 FNYEAQ come from the germline V gene (reference sequence). The V gene end was trimmed by 5 bases and the J gene end by 5 bases; junction bases not matched to a gene: 5. The CDR3 has 14 amino acids. The CDR3 reads CASSGGGAGDTQYF. In DNA form, the CDR3 reads TGTGCCAGCAGCGGCGGGGGGGCAGGAGATACGCAGTATTTT.